These 10 T cell receptor beta chains came from one sample sequenced in a study of blood T cell repertoires in COVID-19. Sequencing was performed with immunoSEQ multiplex PCR; in TCRdb, only in-frame clones are kept and a portion is missing. The sample has about 26,000 clones, around 60% seen once. Sequenced input: peripheral blood. These receptors all stem from a man aged 55 to 70 with active or convalescent COVID-19.

This chain joins TRBV5-8 and TRBJ2-3; 8 bases match TRBD1. The length of the CDR3 is 14 residues. The V gene's germline CDR1 is SGHTS and CDR2 YDEGEE. Unmatched junction bases numbered 5, after V lost 3 bases and J lost 5 bases. CDR3 DNA sequence: TGTGCCAGCAGCTGGGGACAGGCTGGAGATACGCAGTATTTT. Its translation is CASSWGQAGDTQYF.

This clone was picked up one time. The chain recombines TRBV10-3 with TRBJ2-3; the match to TRBD2 covers 10 bases. The CDR3 extends over 15 amino acids. With 2 bases clipped from V and 10 bases from J, the junction kept 9 bases outside the gene matches. In germline, CDR1 is ENHRY, CDR2 SYGVKD. CDR3 nucleotide sequence: TGTGCCATCAGTGAGGGGCTAGCGGGGGCGGTAGCGCAGTATTTT. Protein product: CAISEGLAGAVAQYF.

This clone has only one observation. This chain links TRBV18 with TRBJ1-6, with 7 bases identical to TRBD1. The CDR3 contains 14 residues. CDR1 is KGHSH, CDR2 LQKENI, per germline. The ends lost 2 bases at V and 10 bases at J; junction bases unmatched: 5. The CDR3, as DNA: TGTGCCAGCTCACCAAAGGGGGCCCAATCACCCCTCCACTTT. As protein: CASSPKGAQSPLHF.

The V and J genes are TRBV5-1 and TRBJ2-1; 9 nucleotides match TRBD2. The CDR3 is made up of 16 amino acids. With V trimmed by 5 bases and J by 0 bases, 6 bases remained unmatched. From germline, CDR1 is SGHRS and CDR2 YFSETQ. The CDR3 DNA reads as TGCGCCAGCAGACCAGTTAGCGGGAGCTCCTACAATGAGCAGTTCTTC. Translated, it gives CASRPVSGSSYNEQFF.

The gene calls are TRBV6-5 and TRBJ1-1; D is uncertain. The CDR3 is 13 amino acids. Germline V lookup: CDR1 MNHEY, CDR2 SVGAGI. The ends were cut back, 6 bases at V and 7 bases at J, with 15 bases in the middle. The CDR3 region has the DNA TGTGCCAGCAGCCGAAGAGGGAGGCTTGAAGCTTTCTTT. This codes for CASSRRGRLEAFF.

The chain uses TRBV6-2 or TRBV6-3 and TRBJ1-6; TRBD1 might be the D (6 bases). CDR1 is MNHEY and CDR2 is SVGEGT in the germline V gene. V gave up 2 bases and J gave up 15 bases, with 23 bases separating them. The CDR3 sequence is 16 residues long. The CDR3 region is CASSYATTGQRLNLHF. The DNA of the CDR3 is TGTGCCAGCAGTTACGCCACAACGGGACAAAGGTTAAACCTCCACTTT.

The J gene is TRBJ1-3, the V gene TRBV11-2; maybe TRBD1 (6 bases). V was shortened by 2 bases and J by 3 bases, with 11 bases between the two germline ends. Germline-derived CDR1 and CDR2 are SGHAT and FQNNGV. The CDR3 consists of 15 residues. This CDR3 reads CASSLNQGFGNTIYF. DNA for the CDR3: TGTGCCAGCAGCTTAAACCAGGGGTTTGGAAACACCATATATTTT.

This clone came up once. The chain links TRBV28 to TRBJ2-5; no reliable D call. Germline loops: CDR1 MDHEN, CDR2 SYDVKM. The CDR3 consists of 13 residues. Trimming left V 6 bases short and J 3 bases short, with 11 bases between. The CDR3 loop reads CASRDNAKETQYF. The CDR3 region has the DNA TGTGCCAGCAGAGATAACGCTAAAGAGACCCAGTACTTC. Filled out from reference TRBV28 and TRBJ2-5, the complete variable domain reads DVKVTQSSRYLVKRTGEKVFLECVQDMDHENMFWYRQDPGLGLRLIYFSYDVKMKEKGDIPEGYSVSREKKERFSLILESASTNQTSMYLCASRDNAKETQYFGPGTRLLVL.

By share, this clone ranks as medium-sized (0.01 to 0.1%). The chain recombines TRBV5-4 with TRBJ1-2; 9 nucleotides line up with TRBD1. The CDR3 runs to 16 residues. Trimming at V came to 4 bases and at J to 7 bases, leaving 14 bases not matched to a gene. CDR1 and CDR2 from the germline V gene are SGHNT and YYREEE (reference sequence). The CDR3 loop is CASSVRRDRVFGGYTF. In nucleotides, the CDR3 is TGTGCCAGCAGCGTAAGACGGGACAGGGTCTTTGGTGGCTACACCTTC.

The chain employs TRBV19 and TRBJ1-5, with D maybe TRBD1 (5 bases). The V end was cut by 2 bases, the J end by 6 bases, with 14 bases between. This CDR3 spans 15 amino acids. Germline CDR1 LNHDA, CDR2 SQIVND (reference sequence). CDR3 region: CASSILDSRVQPQHF. The CDR3 region has the DNA TGTGCCAGTAGTATATTAGACAGCCGGGTTCAGCCCCAGCATTTT.